The clone carrying this T cell receptor (beta chain) ranks as medium-sized. Its antigen is unknown. TCR libraries were prepared from about 15 ng of total RNA with the QIAseq Immune Repertoire TCR panel. MiXCR, run by TCRdb on the reads, gives a single entry per CDR3 protein. Of roughly 290 distinct CDR3 sequences listed, about an eighth are singletons. The length of the CDR3 is 14 residues. Trimming removed 0 bases at V and 2 bases at J, with 8 bases between. CDR1 is SGHDT and CDR2 is YYEEEE in the germline V gene. Live CD3+CD8+TCRalphabeta+ cells were sorted into four subsets by PD-1 and/or TIGIT. These data come from a study of circulating CD8 cells and anti-PD-1 response in melanoma. As for the study in general: Every 2 weeks, patients got 3 mg/kg nivolumab intravenously. Of roughly 13 patients, seven got anti-PD-1 first and six had prior therapy. Findings of the study overall: No tumor material was available, so peptide assays assessed reactivity. TIGIT repertoires were least diverse, DNEG repertoires most diverse.

The V gene is TRBV5-6, the J gene TRBJ2-5; D gene ambiguous. The TCR sequence derives from a human donor with melanoma. Material: CD8+ T cells from PBMCs, obtained at baseline or after one month of anti-PD-1 therapy (not recorded which). In nucleotides, the CDR3 is TGTGCCAGCAGCTTGGAGGGTGAACAAGAGACCCAGTACTTC. Encoded protein: CASSLEGEQETQYF.